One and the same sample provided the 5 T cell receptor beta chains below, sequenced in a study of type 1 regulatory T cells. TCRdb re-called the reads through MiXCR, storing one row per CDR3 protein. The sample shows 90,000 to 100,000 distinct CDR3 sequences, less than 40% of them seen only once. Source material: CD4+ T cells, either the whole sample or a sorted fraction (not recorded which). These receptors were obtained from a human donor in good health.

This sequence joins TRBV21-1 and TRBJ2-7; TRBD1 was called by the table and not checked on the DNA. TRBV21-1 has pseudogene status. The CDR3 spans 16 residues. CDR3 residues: CASSKVDFRWGYEQYF. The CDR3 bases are TGTGCCAGCAGCAAAGTGGACTTCCGTTGGGGGTACGAGCAGTACTTC.

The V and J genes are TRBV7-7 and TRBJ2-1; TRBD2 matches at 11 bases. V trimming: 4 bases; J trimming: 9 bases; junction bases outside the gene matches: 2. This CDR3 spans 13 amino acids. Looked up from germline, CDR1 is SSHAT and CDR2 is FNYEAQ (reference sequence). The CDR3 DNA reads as TGTGCCAGCAGCTCTGGGACTAGCGGTGAGCAGTTCTTC. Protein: CASSSGTSGEQFF. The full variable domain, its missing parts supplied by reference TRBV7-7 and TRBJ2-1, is GAGVSQSPRYKVTKRGQDVTLRCDPISSHATLYWYQQALGQGPEFLTYFNYEAQPDKSGLPSDRFSAERPEGSISTLTIQRTEQRDSAMYRCASSSGTSGEQFFGPGTRLTVL.

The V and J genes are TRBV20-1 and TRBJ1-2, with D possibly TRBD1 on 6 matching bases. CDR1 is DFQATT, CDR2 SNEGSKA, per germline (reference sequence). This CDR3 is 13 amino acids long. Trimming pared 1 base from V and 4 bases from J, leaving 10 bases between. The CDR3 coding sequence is TGCAGTGCTAGAGGGGGGGCGCGCTATGGCTACACCTTC. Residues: CSARGGARYGYTF.

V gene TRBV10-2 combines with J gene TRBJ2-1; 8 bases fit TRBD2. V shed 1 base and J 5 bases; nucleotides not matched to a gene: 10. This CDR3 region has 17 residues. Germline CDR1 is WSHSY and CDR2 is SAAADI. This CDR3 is CASSEYNWGLGNNEQFF. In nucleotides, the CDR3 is TGCGCCAGCAGTGAGTACAATTGGGGACTAGGGAACAATGAGCAGTTCTTC.

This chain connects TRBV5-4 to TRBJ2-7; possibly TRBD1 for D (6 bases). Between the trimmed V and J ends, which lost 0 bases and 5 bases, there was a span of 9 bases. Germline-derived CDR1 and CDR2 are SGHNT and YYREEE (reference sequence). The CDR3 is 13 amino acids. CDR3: CASSLVGGNEQYF. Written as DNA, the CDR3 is TGTGCCAGCAGCTTGGTAGGGGGAAACGAGCAGTACTTC.